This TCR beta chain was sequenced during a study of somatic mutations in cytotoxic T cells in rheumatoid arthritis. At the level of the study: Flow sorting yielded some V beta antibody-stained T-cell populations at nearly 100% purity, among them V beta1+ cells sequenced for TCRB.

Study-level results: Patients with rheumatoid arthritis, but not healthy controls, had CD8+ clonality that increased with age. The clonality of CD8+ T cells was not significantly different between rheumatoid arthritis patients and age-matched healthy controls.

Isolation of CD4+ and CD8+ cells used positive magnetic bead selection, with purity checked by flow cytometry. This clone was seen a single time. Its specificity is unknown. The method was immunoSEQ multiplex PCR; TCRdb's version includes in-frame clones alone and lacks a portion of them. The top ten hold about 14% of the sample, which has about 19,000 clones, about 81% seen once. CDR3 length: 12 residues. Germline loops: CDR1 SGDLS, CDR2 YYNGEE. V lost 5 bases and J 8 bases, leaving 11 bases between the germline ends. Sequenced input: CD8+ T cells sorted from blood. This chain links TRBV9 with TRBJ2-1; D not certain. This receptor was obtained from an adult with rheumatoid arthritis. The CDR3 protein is CASSATFDEQFF. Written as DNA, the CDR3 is TGTGCCAGCAGTGCCACTTTCGATGAGCAGTTCTTC.